These T cell receptor beta chains were read from a single sample in a study of vaccination effects on CD4 cells after COVID-19. Sequenced by immunoSEQ multiplex PCR; TCRdb stores in-frame clones only, minus some. Seen here are more than 30,000 clones, roughly two thirds observed once, and the top ten hold around 28%. Their cognate antigens are unknown. Sequences were derived from CD4+ T cells from PBMCs cultured with HCoV-229E spike peptides, sampled before COVID-19 vaccination. These receptor sequences come from a human donor who received a COVID-19 vaccine. CDR3s include the opening cysteine and the closing phenylalanine or tryptophan. D genes are given only for firm matches. Clone size, where shown, is once, few, many, or a class for clones that have expanded.

D: .; V: TRBV5-1; J: TRBJ1-2; size: .; DNA: TGCGCCAGCAGCGCGACAGTTAACTATGGCTACACCTTC; CDR3: CASSATVNYGYTF
D: .; V: TRBV6-6; J: TRBJ2-3; size: .; DNA: TGTGCCAGCGGGGGCAGAAACACAGATACGCAGTATTTT; CDR3: CASGGRNTDTQYF
D: .; V: TRBV27; J: TRBJ1-5; size: .; DNA: TGTGCCAGCAGGCTGAACTGGAATCAGCCCCAGCATTTT; CDR3: CASRLNWNQPQHF
D: TRBD1; V: TRBV2; J: TRBJ2-2; size: .; DNA: TGTGCCAGCAGCTCCGGGACAGGGAGCACCGGGGAGCTGTTTTTT; CDR3: CASSSGTGSTGELFF
D: .; V: TRBV6-6; J: TRBJ1-5; size: few; DNA: TGTGCCAGCAGTTACTCTAGGGACAATCAGCCCCAGCATTTT; CDR3: CASSYSRDNQPQHF
D: .; V: TRBV5-8; J: TRBJ2-7; size: .; DNA: TGTGCCAGCAGGGAGCTTGCAGCTAACGAGCAGTACTTC; CDR3: CASRELAANEQYF
D: .; V: TRBV12-3/TRBV12-4; J: TRBJ1-1; size: .; DNA: TGTGCCAGCAGTTTAAGAGGGCGGGTTGAAGCTTTCTTT; CDR3: CASSLRGRVEAFF
D: TRBD1; V: TRBV10-2; J: TRBJ1-2; size: few; DNA: TGCGCCAGCATGGGACAGGGAGAGCACTATGGCTACACCTTC; CDR3: CASMGQGEHYGYTF
D: TRBD2; V: TRBV6-6; J: TRBJ2-7; size: .; DNA: TGTGCCAGCCGCAGACTAGCGGGAACCTACGAGCAGTACTTC; CDR3: CASRRLAGTYEQYF
D: .; V: TRBV10-2; J: TRBJ1-2; size: few; DNA: TGCGCCAGCATTTCAGGGGAGCGTAGGTTGCCTTACTTC; CDR3: CASISGERRLPYF
D: .; V: TRBV5-6; J: TRBJ1-4; size: .; DNA: TGTGCCAGCAGCCCCTCCTTAAGTGAAAAACTGTTTTTT; CDR3: CASSPSLSEKLFF
D: TRBD1; V: TRBV27; J: TRBJ1-1; size: .; DNA: TGTGCCAGCAGTTTATCAAGACAGGGGGGGACTGAAGCTTTCTTT; CDR3: CASSLSRQGGTEAFF
D: TRBD2; V: TRBV6-5; J: TRBJ2-2; size: once; DNA: TGTGCCAGCAGAAGACTAGCAGATACCGGGGAGCTGTTTTTT; CDR3: CASRRLADTGELFF
D: TRBD1; V: TRBV28; J: TRBJ2-6; size: many; DNA: TGTGCCAGCGAGACAGGGGTTGGGGCCAACGTCCTGACTTTC; CDR3: CASETGVGANVLTF
D: .; V: TRBV7-6; J: TRBJ1-2; size: .; DNA: TGTGCCAGCAGCCCGGCGATGACGGAAACTAACTATGGCTACACCTTC; CDR3: CASSPAMTETNYGYTF
D: TRBD1; V: TRBV5-4; J: TRBJ1-2; size: .; DNA: TGTGCCAGCAGCTCCGACAGGGCCCCGATGGGCTACACCTTC; CDR3: CASSSDRAPMGYTF
D: .; V: TRBV6-1; J: TRBJ2-1; size: .; DNA: TGTGCCAGCAGTGAATTAGCGGCTGGCGATGAGCAGTTCTTC; CDR3: CASSELAAGDEQFF
D: .; V: TRBV12-3/TRBV12-4; J: TRBJ1-2; size: .; DNA: TGTGCCAGCAGTACACAGGGATATGGCTACACCTTC; CDR3: CASSTQGYGYTF
D: .; V: TRBV15; J: TRBJ2-3; size: .; DNA: TGTGCCACCAGCAGAGACACAGATACGCAGTATTTT; CDR3: CATSRDTDTQYF
D: .; V: TRBV7-8; J: TRBJ1-1; size: once; DNA: TGTGCCAGCAGCTTAGGGGTGGGAGGGGCGCGCACTGAAGCTTTCTTT; CDR3: CASSLGVGGARTEAFF
D: .; V: TRBV4-2; J: TRBJ1-1; size: few; DNA: TGTGCCAGCAGCCAAGTAGGGGGGAACACTGAAGCTTTCTTT; CDR3: CASSQVGGNTEAFF
D: .; V: TRBV6-2/TRBV6-3; J: TRBJ2-3; size: once; DNA: TGTGCCAGCAGTTACTCGGAGAGGGGTGCGCAGTATTTT; CDR3: CASSYSERGAQYF
D: TRBD2; V: TRBV6-5; J: TRBJ2-1; size: .; DNA: TGTGCCAGCAGTTTTCTAGCGGGAGAGAACAATGAGCAGTTCTTC; CDR3: CASSFLAGENNEQFF
D: .; V: TRBV7-9; J: TRBJ2-1; size: few; DNA: TGTGCCAGCAGCGAGTCGACAGGTTACAATGAGCAGTTCTTC; CDR3: CASSESTGYNEQFF
D: TRBD2; V: TRBV30; J: TRBJ2-7; size: .; DNA: TGTGCCTGGGGACTAGCGGGACGTACCTACGAGCAGTACTTC; CDR3: CAWGLAGRTYEQYF
D: TRBD2; V: TRBV10-1; J: TRBJ2-5; size: .; DNA: TGCGCCAGCATCGAAAGGTATCCCAGCGGGAGGGGACGGGAGACCCAGTACTTC; CDR3: CASIERYPSGRGRETQYF
D: .; V: TRBV2; J: TRBJ2-7; size: .; DNA: TGTGCCAGCAGTGATCCAGAGCGTACCTACGAGCAGTACTTC; CDR3: CASSDPERTYEQYF
D: TRBD2; V: TRBV5-1; J: TRBJ2-1; size: .; DNA: TGCGCCAGCAGCTCTAGCGGGAGCACCTACAATGAGCAGTTCTTC; CDR3: CASSSSGSTYNEQFF
D: .; V: TRBV21-1; J: TRBJ2-3; size: .; DNA: TGTGCCAGCAGCAAAGTGGGGTGGGGAGGTCGGGATACGCAGTATTTT; CDR3: CASSKVGWGGRDTQYF
D: .; V: TRBV5-1; J: TRBJ1-6; size: .; DNA: TGCGCCAGCAGCTGGACCGGGGGTGAAAATTCACCCCTCCACTTT; CDR3: CASSWTGGENSPLHF
D: .; V: TRBV9; J: TRBJ1-2; size: .; DNA: TGTGCCAGCAGCGCAGGGGCAGCTAACTATGGCTACACCTTC; CDR3: CASSAGAANYGYTF
D: .; V: TRBV7-9; J: TRBJ2-1; size: few; DNA: TGTGCCAGCAGCTTAGCGGGGCACTACAATGAGCAGTTCTTC; CDR3: CASSLAGHYNEQFF